What follows are 21 T cell receptor beta chains derived from one specimen sequenced in a study of CD8 T cells in Susac syndrome. With random hexamers, reverse transcription was performed on about 0.5 to 1 ug of RNA. TCRdb passed the immunoSEQ multiplex PCR reads through MiXCR, listing each CDR3 protein once. Among roughly 110,000 distinct CDR3 sequences listed, approximately 93% were seen once. Input material: CD8+ T cells from PBMCs. The source is a human donor with Susac syndrome.

This clonotype was counted between two and nine times. The chain joins TRBV9 to TRBJ2-5; the D gene is possibly TRBD1 (6 bases). Trimming removed 2 bases at V and 4 bases at J, with 12 bases between. Germline V gene lookup returns CDR1 SGDLS and CDR2 YYNGEE. The CDR3 covers 14 residues. The CDR3 bases are TGTGCCAGCAGCGTTGAACAGGGTGGAGAGACCCAGTACTTC. The encoded protein is CASSVEQGGETQYF.

The chain uses TRBV9 and TRBJ2-6; unclear D gene. Germline V gene data show CDR1 as SGDLS and CDR2 as YYNGEE. The V end was cut by 4 bases, the J end by 2 bases, with 31 bases between. CDR3 length equals 22 residues. DNA of the CDR3: TGTGCCAGCAGCACCCCCCGCTTGACAAGATCCATCGAACCACCTGGGGCCAACGTCCTGACTTTC. Translated: CASSTPRLTRSIEPPGANVLTF.

The V gene is TRBV9, the J gene TRBJ2-1; 9 bases fit TRBD2. CDR1 SGDLS and CDR2 YYNGEE come from the germline V gene. V was pared by 6 bases and J by 6 bases, with 7 bases of the junction left unmatched. This CDR3 is built from 14 residues. DNA for the CDR3: TGTGCCAGCACAAGGACTAGCGTTGGCAATGAGCAGTTCTTC. Protein product: CASTRTSVGNEQFF. The variable domain in full, with the rest retrieved from reference TRBV9 and TRBJ2-1, is DSGVTQTPKHLITATGQRVTLRCSPRSGDLSVYWYQQSLDQGLQFLIQYYNGEERAKGNILERFSAQQFPDLHSELNLSSLELGDSALYFCASTRTSVGNEQFFGPGTRLTVL.

The rearrangement joins TRBV9 to TRBJ2-1, with a possible D match to TRBD1 (6 bases). The CDR3 loop spans 16 amino acids. Trimming took 3 bases from V and 4 from J, leaving 17 bases between them. Germline-derived CDR1 and CDR2 are SGDLS and YYNGEE. CDR3 residues: CASSATGLTFYNEQFF. CDR3 DNA sequence: TGTGCCAGCAGCGCCACAGGGCTCACCTTTTACAATGAGCAGTTCTTC.

The V call is TRBV7-9, the J call TRBJ2-7, with no clear D. The CDR3 runs 11 residues. Between the trimmed V and J ends, which lost 5 bases and 6 bases, there was a span of 8 bases. Per the germline V gene, CDR1 is SEHNR and CDR2 is FQNEAQ (reference sequence). For the CDR3, the DNA is TGTGCCAGCAGCGAGACGGGCGAGCAGTACTTC. It specifies CASSETGEQYF.

The rearrangement uses TRBV12-5 and TRBJ1-5, with 7 bases that match TRBD1. The CDR3 contains 14 residues. Losses at the gene ends were 5 bases for V and 3 bases for J; bases not matched to a gene: 4. Per germline, CDR1 LGHNT and CDR2 FRNRAP. The CDR3: CASGPGQINQPQHF. The CDR3 region has the DNA TGTGCTAGTGGTCCGGGACAGATCAATCAGCCCCAGCATTTT.

The gene calls are TRBV6-2 or TRBV6-3 and TRBJ2-5, with 12 bases identical to TRBD2. Trimming cost V 6 bases and J 2 bases; bases outside gene matches: 7. The CDR3 loop spans 16 amino acids. Germline CDR1 is MNHEY and CDR2 is SVGEGT. The CDR3 is CASSDQTSGGQETQYF. The CDR3 nucleotides are TGTGCCAGCAGCGACCAGACTAGCGGGGGACAAGAGACCCAGTACTTC.

The chain carries TRBV20-1 and TRBJ2-3; 11 bases fit TRBD2. Germline assignment: CDR1 DFQATT and CDR2 SNEGSKA (reference sequence). The CDR3 spans 16 residues. Losses at the gene ends were 0 bases for V and 1 base for J; bases not matched to a gene: 3. CDR3 loop: CSARDILAGGTDTQYF. The CDR3 bases are TGCAGTGCTAGAGATATACTAGCGGGGGGCACAGATACGCAGTATTTT.

The CDR3 sequence is CSASPLGSGGAGGNEQYF. CDR3 nucleotides: TGCAGTGCTAGCCCCCTTGGTAGCGGGGGGGCCGGGGGTAACGAGCAGTACTTC. The V call is TRBV20-1, the J call TRBJ2-7; 11 bases line up with TRBD2. The germline V gene has CDR1 DFQATT and CDR2 SNEGSKA (reference sequence). This CDR3 spans 18 amino acids. J lost 5 bases, V lost 3 bases, and 18 bases had no gene match.

The gene calls are TRBV15 and TRBJ2-1, with D perhaps given as TRBD1 or TRBD2 (6 bases each). V was cut by 1 base and J by 6 bases, with 16 bases left in between. Germline V CDR1 and CDR2: LNHNV, YYDKDF (reference sequence). This CDR3 has 16 amino acids. For the CDR3, the DNA is TGTGCCACCAGCAGAGGGAGGGGGACGTCGGGCAATGAGCAGTTCTTC. Translating gives CATSRGRGTSGNEQFF.

The rearrangement uses TRBV29-1 and TRBJ2-7; perhaps TRBD1 as D (6 bases). The CDR3 loop spans 12 amino acids. Germline lookup yields CDR1 SQVTM and CDR2 ANQGSEA. Trimming left V 4 bases short and J 6 bases short, with 13 bases between. The CDR3 DNA reads as TGCAGCGTTGGGGGGACACCCCTCGAGCAGTACTTC. It is translated as CSVGGTPLEQYF.

The chain carries TRBV27 and TRBJ1-1, with D possibly TRBD1 on 5 matching bases. The CDR3 runs to 13 residues. Germline V lookup: CDR1 MNHEY, CDR2 SMNVEV (reference sequence). Deletions cut 5 bases from V and 1 base from J, with 8 bases between. The CDR3 DNA reads TGTGCCAGCAGTATCGACAGGAACACTGAAGCTTTCTTT. It yields the protein CASSIDRNTEAFF.

V usage is TRBV4-1 and J usage is TRBJ2-7; D ambiguous. Germline V lookup: CDR1 MGHRA, CDR2 YSYEKL. V was shortened by 0 bases and J by 3 bases, with 6 bases between the two germline ends. The CDR3 totals 13 residues. CDR3: CASSQDQLYEQYF. The CDR3 region has the DNA TGCGCCAGCAGCCAAGACCAGCTCTACGAGCAGTACTTC.

The chain recombines TRBV29-1 with TRBJ1-2, with a tentative D call TRBD1 (6 bases). V dropped 7 bases and J dropped 2 bases, with 11 bases sitting between them. The CDR3 runs 12 residues. Germline V gene data show CDR1 as SQVTM and CDR2 as ANQGSEA. The DNA for the CDR3 is TGCAGCGACCGGACAGAGAACTATGGCTACACCTTC. Protein sequence: CSDRTENYGYTF. The full variable domain, its missing parts supplied by reference TRBV29-1 and TRBJ1-2, is SAVISQKPSRDICQRGTSLTIQCQVDSQVTMMFWYRQQPGQSLTLIATANQGSEATYESGFVIDKFPISRPNLTFSTLTVSNMSPEDSSIYLCSDRTENYGYTFGSGTRLTVV.

The chain has TRBV11-2 and TRBJ2-7; perhaps D is TRBD1 or TRBD2 (5 bases each). There are 14 residues in the CDR3. The germline CDR1 and CDR2 sequences are SGHAT and FQNNGV. Trimming removed 5 bases at V and 5 bases at J, with 16 bases between. The CDR3 sequence is CASSPGRGEHEQYF. The DNA of the CDR3 is TGTGCCAGCAGCCCAGGGAGAGGGGAGCACGAGCAGTACTTC.

CDR3 nucleotide sequence: TGTGCCAGCAGCCAAGGAGGAGCAGGGATTCGTTCACCCCTCCACTTT. It encodes CASSQGGAGIRSPLHF. The chain couples TRBV14 to TRBJ1-6; TRBD1 is a possible D gene (5 bases). This CDR3 comprises 16 residues. The V gene's germline CDR1 is SGHDN and CDR2 FVKESK. V lost 1 base and J lost 9, with 16 bases in between.

The V gene is TRBV19, the J gene TRBJ1-1; D gene ambiguous. The ends were cut back, 3 bases at V and 0 bases at J, with 8 bases in the middle. Germline values: CDR1 LNHDA, CDR2 SQIVND (reference sequence). The length of the CDR3 is 14 residues. The CDR3 DNA reads as TGTGCCAGTAGTATGTCGCTCATGAACACTGAAGCTTTCTTT. Translation: CASSMSLMNTEAFF.

The chain has TRBV9 and TRBJ1-5; no clear D gene. The germline V gene has CDR1 SGDLS and CDR2 YYNGEE. The CDR3 spans 13 residues. V was pared by 1 base and J by 4 bases, with 6 bases between. CDR3 sequence reads: CASSVNANQPQHF. The CDR3 DNA sequence: TGTGCCAGCAGCGTAAACGCAAATCAGCCCCAGCATTTT.

J is TRBJ2-3 and V is TRBV7-9, with a possible D match to TRBD1 (6 bases). Trimming cost V 5 bases and J 1 base, with 13 bases left between them. CDR1 SEHNR and CDR2 FQNEAQ come from the germline V gene (reference sequence). The CDR3 covers 15 residues. CDR3 in DNA: TGTGCCAGCAGCCAGGGGAAGGGTGGCACAGATACGCAGTATTTT. Its translation is CASSQGKGGTDTQYF.

This chain uses TRBV5-4 with TRBJ1-1; 10 positions match TRBD1. Germline-derived CDR1 and CDR2 are SGHNT and YYREEE (reference sequence). The CDR3 is 13 residues long. V was clipped by 3 bases and J by 5 bases; unmatched bases: 1. The CDR3 DNA sequence: TGTGCCAGCAGCTGGACAGGGGGAACTGAAGCTTTCTTT. Encoded protein: CASSWTGGTEAFF.

The genes are TRBV29-1 and TRBJ1-2; D remains unclear. Per the germline V gene, CDR1 is SQVTM and CDR2 is ANQGSEA. Between the trimmed V and J ends, which lost 2 bases and 2 bases, there was a span of 15 bases. The CDR3 is made up of 15 amino acids. CDR3 amino acids: CSVETLTSNNYGYTF. In nucleotides, the CDR3 is TGCAGCGTTGAAACCCTGACCTCCAACAACTATGGCTACACCTTC.